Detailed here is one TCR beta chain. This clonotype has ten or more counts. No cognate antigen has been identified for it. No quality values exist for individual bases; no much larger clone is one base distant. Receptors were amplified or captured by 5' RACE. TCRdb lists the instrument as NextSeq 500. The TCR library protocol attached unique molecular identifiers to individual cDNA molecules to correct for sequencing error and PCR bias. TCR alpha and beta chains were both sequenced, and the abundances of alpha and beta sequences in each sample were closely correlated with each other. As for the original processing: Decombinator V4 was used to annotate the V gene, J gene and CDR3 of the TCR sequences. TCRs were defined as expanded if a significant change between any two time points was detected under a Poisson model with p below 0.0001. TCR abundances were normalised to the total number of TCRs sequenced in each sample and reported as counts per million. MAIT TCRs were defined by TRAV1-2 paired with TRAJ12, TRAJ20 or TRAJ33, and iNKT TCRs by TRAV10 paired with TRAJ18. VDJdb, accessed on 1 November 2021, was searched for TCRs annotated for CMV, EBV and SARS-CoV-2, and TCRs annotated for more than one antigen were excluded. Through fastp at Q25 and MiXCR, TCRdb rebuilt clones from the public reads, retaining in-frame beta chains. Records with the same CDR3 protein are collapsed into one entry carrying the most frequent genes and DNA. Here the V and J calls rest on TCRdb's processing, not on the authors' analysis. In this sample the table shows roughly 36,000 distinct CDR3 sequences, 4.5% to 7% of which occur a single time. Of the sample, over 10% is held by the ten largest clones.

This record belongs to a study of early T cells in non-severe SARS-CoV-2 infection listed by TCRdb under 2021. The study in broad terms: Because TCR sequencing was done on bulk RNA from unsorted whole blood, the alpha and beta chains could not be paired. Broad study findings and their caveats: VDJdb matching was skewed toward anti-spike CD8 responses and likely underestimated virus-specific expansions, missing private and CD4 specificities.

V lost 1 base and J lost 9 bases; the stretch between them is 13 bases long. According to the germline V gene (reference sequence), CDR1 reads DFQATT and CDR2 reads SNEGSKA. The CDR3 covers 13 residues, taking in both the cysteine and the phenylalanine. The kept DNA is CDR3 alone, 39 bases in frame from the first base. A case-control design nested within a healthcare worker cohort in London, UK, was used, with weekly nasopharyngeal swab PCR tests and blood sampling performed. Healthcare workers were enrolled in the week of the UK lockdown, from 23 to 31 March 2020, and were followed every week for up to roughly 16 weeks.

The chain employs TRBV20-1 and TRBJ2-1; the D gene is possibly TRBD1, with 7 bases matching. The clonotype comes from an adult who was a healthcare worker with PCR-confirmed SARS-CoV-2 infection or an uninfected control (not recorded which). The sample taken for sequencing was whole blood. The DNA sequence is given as TGCAGTGCTAGAGTTCCAGGGGGGTCTGAGCAGTTCTTC. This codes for CSARVPGGSEQFF.